This TCR beta chain was sequenced during a study of blood T cell repertoires in COVID-19 (dated by TCRdb to 2018 to 2020). In terms of the full investigation: Samples covering the acute and convalescent phases of COVID-19 were provided by collaborators in the United States, Italy and Spain. The prospective study material was composed of cDNA or gDNA derived from T cells, B-cell-depleted T cells, or PBMCs. Subjects who had been exposed to COVID-19, were actively infected with it, or had recovered from it provided the deeply sampled blood TCRbeta repertoires that made up the dataset. The repertoires were released in a freely available public database intended as a resource for research on the immune response to SARS-CoV-2. Samples were obtained from the ongoing ImmuneRACE study (first 160 participants) and from about 1,300 subjects provided by 6 global collaborators. A de-identified subject ID, COVID-19 status, age in years and sex were almost always included in the sample metadata. Where available, HLA class I and class II types were obtained from metadata supplied by the sample provider rather than from assay-based typing.

Another Seattle source contributed samples from volunteer blood donors who had recovered from COVID-19. Each collaborating institution followed its own protocols to collect whole blood in K2EDTA tubes. For TCRbeta analysis, collaborators shipped samples as frozen whole blood, isolated PBMCs, or DNA extracted from either of those sample types. The full study reports these points: Clinical and demographic metadata were provided uncurated, with the amount varying by source and participant.

TCRbeta CDR3 regions were amplified from genomic DNA using the immunoSEQ Assay, a bias-controlled multiplex PCR. On the study's bioinformatics: Nucleated cell counts per sample were estimated from amplification of reference gene primers within the assay. To quantify the absolute abundance of each unique TCRbeta CDR3 rearrangement, sequence reads were collapsed and filtered. For each sample, productive Simpson clonality was calculated as the square root of Simpson's diversity index across productive rearrangements. TCRdb provides this immuneACCESS table in a form limited to in-frame rearrangements. Some clones are lacking; in checked studies, under half of them reflect an unresolved V gene, and why the rest are absent is not known. The V and J calls and clone size were taken over from that table, and D and trimming were inferred from the DNA. A total of under 350,000 clones appear in this sample, roughly 80% of them only once. Roughly 4.6% of the sample is held by the ten biggest clonotypes.

V loses 3 bases of germline sequence and J loses 5 bases, and the interval between the two ends is 8 bases. CDR1 and CDR2 are read off the germline V gene as SGHRS and YFSETQ. The CDR3 spans 12 residues, from the cysteine through the phenylalanine. Left in the record is the CDR3 DNA by itself, 36 bases read in frame from the first base. About this clone: Its cognate antigen has yet to be identified. Base qualities are missing; no much larger clone stands one base away.

Sequencing was done on a sample of peripheral blood. The chain joins TRBV5-1 to TRBJ2-5; matching of 6 bases hints at TRBD2 as the D gene. The source of this sequence is a man in his 60s who had recovered from COVID-19. CDR3 protein: CASSSEGETQYF. The DNA sequence is TGCGCCAGCAGCTCGGAGGGGGAGACCCAGTACTTC.